A single sample is the source of the 26 T cell receptor beta chains below, sequenced in a study of neurological immune-mediated disorders. TCRdb ran MiXCR on the 5' RACE reads and lists one entry per CDR3 protein. The table includes about 53,000 distinct CDR3 sequences, 7.5% to 9.5% detected once. Time point in this sample: longitudinal time-point 3. Sequencing used PBMCs. These receptors were taken from a woman aged 40-49 years in good health.

This clonotype was seen repeatedly, ten times or more. This sequence joins TRBV6-6 and TRBJ2-3; 7 nucleotides align to TRBD2. Per germline, CDR1 MNHNY and CDR2 SVGAGI (reference sequence). This CDR3 is 15 amino acids long. Trimming took 5 bases from V and 3 from J; bases not matched to a gene: 8. CDR3 DNA: TGTGCCAGCAGTCCCCGGGCGGGAGCAACAGATACGCAGTATTTT. Its protein product is CASSPRAGATDTQYF.

This clonotype was observed at least ten times. The V and J genes are TRBV7-2 and TRBJ1-3; possible D gene TRBD1, 5 bases. With 1 base removed from V and 2 bases from J, the gap between germline ends came to 9 bases. This CDR3 has 15 amino acids. The germline CDR1 and CDR2 sequences are SGHTA and FQGNSA. CDR3: CASSLDGAAGNTIYF. In DNA, the CDR3 is TGTGCCAGCAGCTTAGATGGGGCGGCTGGAAACACCATATATTTT.

V is TRBV5-1 and J is TRBJ2-2, with D unresolved. The V and J ends lost 1 base and 1 base respectively, with 5 bases between them. Germline V gene data show CDR1 as SGHRS and CDR2 as YFSETQ. The length of the CDR3 is 14 residues. CDR3 residues: CASSLLQNTGELFF. The CDR3 DNA follows: TGCGCCAGCAGCTTGCTACAGAACACCGGGGAGCTGTTTTTT.

This clonotype came up many times. The chain has TRBV20-1 and TRBJ1-6; unclear D gene. Trimming removed 0 bases at V and 6 bases at J, with 15 bases between. The CDR3 sequence is 16 residues long. From germline, CDR1 is DFQATT and CDR2 SNEGSKA (reference sequence). Here the CDR3 reads CSARDTAVWTNSPLHF. As DNA, the CDR3 is TGCAGTGCTAGAGATACGGCAGTATGGACTAATTCACCCCTCCACTTT.

There are many counts of this clonotype. The chain combines TRBV5-1 with TRBJ2-7; D gene ambiguous. V was cut by 1 base and J by 0 bases, with 11 bases left in between. Germline V gene sequence: CDR1 SGHRS, CDR2 YFSETQ. CDR3 length equals 15 residues. This chain's CDR3 is CASSLMRRSSYEQYF. CDR3 DNA sequence: TGCGCCAGCAGCTTGATGAGACGGTCCTCCTACGAGCAGTACTTC.

This clonotype showed up many times. The chain uses TRBV10-2 and TRBJ2-1; D is perhaps TRBD1 or TRBD2 (5 bases each). V was cut by 4 bases and J by 7 bases, with 17 bases left in between. The CDR3 contains 15 residues. CDR1 WSHSY and CDR2 SAAADI come from the germline V gene. The CDR3 DNA is TGCGCCAGCAGTGTGAGGGGTAGGCGAGGGAATGAGCAGTTCTTC. This codes for CASSVRGRRGNEQFF.

This clonotype was seen ten or more times. This chain links TRBV12-3 or TRBV12-4 with TRBJ1-3; D uncertain. CDR3 length: 11 residues. Trimming stripped 5 bases from V and 3 bases from J, with 2 bases between. CDR3 region: CASSSGNTIYF. The CDR3, as DNA: TGTGCCAGCAGTAGTGGAAACACCATATATTTT.

The chain joins TRBV20-1 to TRBJ2-1, with D tentatively TRBD2 (6 bases). V was clipped by 0 bases and J by 4 bases, with 16 bases between them. CDR3 length: 16 residues. Per the germline V gene, CDR1 is DFQATT and CDR2 is SNEGSKA (reference sequence). CDR3 coding DNA: TGCAGTGCTAGAGAACGGGGCGGGACCATATACAATGAGCAGTTCTTC. Its protein product is CSARERGGTIYNEQFF.

This clonotype was seen many times. The V call is TRBV7-9, the J call TRBJ2-5; 8 nucleotides agree with TRBD2. There are 14 residues in the CDR3. The J segment lost 5 bases and the V segment lost 1 base, leaving 3 bases of the junction unmatched. Germline V gene data show CDR1 as SEHNR and CDR2 as FQNEAQ (reference sequence). The CDR3 DNA follows: TGTGCCAGCAGCTTAGTAGCGGGATGGGAGACCCAGTACTTC. This sequence encodes CASSLVAGWETQYF.

This clonotype was counted many times. The rearrangement joins TRBV9 to TRBJ2-7; either TRBD1 or TRBD2 may fit D (6 bases each). V lost 3 bases and J lost 2, with 12 bases in between. This CDR3 is 14 amino acids long. Per the germline V gene, CDR1 is SGDLS and CDR2 is YYNGEE. In DNA, the CDR3 is TGTGCCAGCAGCGAGGGGGGAGCGACCTACGAGCAGTACTTC. Amino acid sequence: CASSEGGATYEQYF.

This clonotype appeared many times. The J gene is TRBJ1-6, the V gene TRBV4-1; D possibly corresponds to TRBD1 (6 bases). V gave up 8 bases and J gave up 6 bases, with 14 bases separating them. This CDR3 contains 14 residues. Germline V CDR1 and CDR2: MGHRA, YSYEKL. For the CDR3, the DNA is TGCGCCAGCGAAACCGGACAGCGTAATTCACCCCTCCACTTT. This codes for CASETGQRNSPLHF.

This clonotype was counted ten times or more. This chain links TRBV6-5 with TRBJ1-6, with 7 positions matching TRBD1. The length of the CDR3 is 16 residues. The V segment lost 11 bases and the J segment 2 bases; nucleotides outside the gene matches: 12. The germline gives CDR1 MNHEY, CDR2 SVGAGI. CDR3 in amino acids: CASRWQGVAYNSPLHF. CDR3 nucleotides: TGTGCCTCACGTTGGCAGGGGGTCGCCTATAATTCACCCCTCCACTTT.

This clonotype was seen ten or more times. V and J are TRBV4-3 and TRBJ2-7; 14 nucleotides align to TRBD2. The CDR3 sequence is 14 residues long. Germline CDR1 LGHNA, CDR2 YSLEER. V lost 3 bases and J lost 5; bases outside the gene matches: 0. CDR3 nucleotide sequence: TGCGCCAGCAGCCAGGGACTAGCGGGAGACGAGCAGTACTTC. Amino acid sequence: CASSQGLAGDEQYF.

This clonotype was seen many times. This chain connects TRBV10-3 to TRBJ1-2; TRBD1 agrees at 10 bases. The CDR3 is made up of 18 amino acids. J lost 6 bases, V lost 5 bases, and 18 bases had no gene match. Germline lookup yields CDR1 ENHRY and CDR2 SYGVKD. The CDR3, as DNA: TGTGCCATCAGTTATAAGGGGACAGGGGCCGACAGGAAACATGGCTACACCTTC. Its translation is CAISYKGTGADRKHGYTF.

This clonotype showed up many times. The rearrangement uses TRBV6-2 or TRBV6-3 and TRBJ2-7, with 12 bases identical to TRBD2. The CDR3 has 18 residues. V lost 0 bases, J lost 5 bases, and 11 bases stayed unmatched. CDR1 is MNHEY, CDR2 SVGEGT, per germline. The CDR3 region is CASSYSPLAGGIIHEQYF. Here the CDR3 DNA reads TGTGCCAGCAGTTACTCGCCACTAGCGGGAGGAATAATACACGAGCAGTACTTC.

This clonotype was seen many times. The CDR3 region is CASSLLYNEQFF. The DNA of the CDR3 is TGTGCCAGCAGTCTGTTGTACAATGAGCAGTTCTTC. The chain combines TRBV2 with TRBJ2-1, with D unclear. V dropped 5 bases and J dropped 4 bases, with 6 bases sitting between them. This CDR3 is built from 12 residues. CDR1 SNHLY and CDR2 FYNNEI come from the germline V gene. Supplemented by reference TRBV2 and TRBJ2-1, the full variable domain reads EPEVTQTPSHQVTQMGQEVILRCVPISNHLYFYWYRQILGQKVEFLVSFYNNEISEKSEIFDDQFSVERPDGSNFTLKIRSTKLEDSAMYFCASSLLYNEQFFGPGTRLTVL.

This clonotype has at least ten counts. The J gene is TRBJ2-5, the V gene TRBV5-1, with D maybe TRBD2 (6 bases). V dropped 2 bases and J dropped 0 bases, with 11 bases sitting between them. The CDR3 extends over 15 amino acids. Germline V gene data show CDR1 as SGHRS and CDR2 as YFSETQ. The CDR3 loop reads CASSFASAYQETQYF. In DNA, the CDR3 is TGCGCCAGCAGCTTCGCTAGCGCCTACCAAGAGACCCAGTACTTC. Combining the CDR3 with reference TRBV5-1 and TRBJ2-5 gives the whole variable domain KAGVTQTPRYLIKTRGQQVTLSCSPISGHRSVSWYQQTPGQGLQFLFEYFSETQRNKGNFPGRFSGRQFSNSRSEMNVSTLELGDSALYLCASSFASAYQETQYFGPGTRLLVL.

This clonotype has ten or more counts. The chain combines TRBV7-2 with TRBJ1-3, with D maybe TRBD1 (6 bases). The CDR3 covers 17 residues. V was shortened by 0 bases and J by 0 bases, with 12 bases between the two germline ends. Germline lookup yields CDR1 SGHTA and CDR2 FQGNSA. Here the CDR3 reads CASSLALDSLSGNTIYF. The CDR3 coding sequence is TGTGCCAGCAGCTTAGCCTTGGACAGTCTCTCTGGAAACACCATATATTTT.

At least ten counts were recorded for this clonotype. The chain joins TRBV6-4 to TRBJ2-7, with D perhaps TRBD1 (6 bases). The CDR3 totals 14 residues. Germline CDR1 reads MRHNA; CDR2 reads SNTAGT. The V gene lost 3 bases and the J gene lost 1 base, with 10 bases spanning the gap. CDR3 bases: TGTGCCAGCAGTGAGTCGACAGGTTCCTACGAGCAGTACTTC. It translates to CASSESTGSYEQYF.

This clonotype has a handful of counts. The chain links TRBV7-6 to TRBJ2-3; D possibly corresponds to TRBD1 (6 bases). With 1 base removed from V and 5 bases from J, the gap between germline ends came to 10 bases. The CDR3 consists of 14 residues. Germline-derived CDR1 and CDR2 are SGHVS and FNYEAQ. CDR3 bases: TGTGCCAGCAGCTTAGGAGGGGGAAGAGATACGCAGTATTTT. Amino acids: CASSLGGGRDTQYF.

This clonotype was picked up a small number of times. J is TRBJ2-5 and V is TRBV14; 7 nucleotides align to TRBD1. The CDR3 spans 15 residues. V was clipped by 3 bases and J by 5 bases; unmatched bases: 9. CDR1 SGHDN and CDR2 FVKESK come from the germline V gene. CDR3 sequence (DNA): TGTGCCAGCAGCCATGGAGACAGGGTCGGGGAGACCCAGTACTTC. Protein sequence: CASSHGDRVGETQYF. Combining the CDR3 with reference TRBV14 and TRBJ2-5 gives the whole variable domain EAGVTQFPSHSVIEKGQTVTLRCDPISGHDNLYWYRRVMGKEIKFLLHFVKESKQDESGMPNNRFLAERTGGTYSTLKVQPAELEDSGVYFCASSHGDRVGETQYFGPGTRLLVL.

This clonotype showed up many times. This chain connects TRBV10-3 to TRBJ2-1; no definite D call. The germline gives CDR1 ENHRY, CDR2 SYGVKD. Trimming removed 11 bases from V and 5 bases from J, with 16 bases in between. The CDR3 has 13 amino acids. The CDR3 sequence: CASAATPDNEQFF. The CDR3 coding sequence is TGTGCCTCTGCGGCGACCCCTGACAATGAGCAGTTCTTC.

This clonotype has at least ten counts. This sequence joins TRBV18 and TRBJ2-2; the D gene is possibly TRBD1 (6 bases). Trimming took 4 bases from V and 1 from J, leaving 13 bases between them. Germline V CDR1 and CDR2: KGHSH, LQKENI. The CDR3 totals 16 residues. The CDR3 reads CASSLGAPQNTGELFF. In DNA, the CDR3 is TGTGCCAGCTCACTGGGGGCCCCCCAGAACACCGGGGAGCTGTTTTTT.

At least ten counts were recorded for this clonotype. The chain employs TRBV9 and TRBJ2-7; 7 nucleotides agree with TRBD1. The CDR3 length is 12 residues. V gave up 4 bases and J gave up 5 bases; unmatched junction bases: 3. The V gene's germline CDR1 is SGDLS and CDR2 YYNGEE. CDR3 residues: CASSSQGNEQYF. DNA for the CDR3: TGTGCCAGCAGCTCACAGGGGAACGAGCAGTACTTC.

In this sample, this clonotype turned up many times. The gene calls are TRBV5-6 and TRBJ2-7; D call uncertain. V gave up 7 bases and J gave up 2 bases, with 13 bases separating them. CDR3 length equals 13 residues. Germline CDR1 and CDR2: SGHDT and YYEEEE. The CDR3 nucleotides read TGTGCCAGCGAACTTTTATCCACCTACGAGCAGTACTTC. It specifies CASELLSTYEQYF.

The V and J genes are TRBV14 and TRBJ2-1; D might be TRBD1 (6 bases). The CDR3 has 18 residues. The germline CDR1 and CDR2 sequences are SGHDN and FVKESK. V was trimmed by 2 bases and J by 0 bases, leaving 17 bases between them. In DNA, the CDR3 is TGTGCCAGCAGCCAAAGCAGGGGTCTTCCAAGCTCCTACAATGAGCAGTTCTTC. Translated: CASSQSRGLPSSYNEQFF.